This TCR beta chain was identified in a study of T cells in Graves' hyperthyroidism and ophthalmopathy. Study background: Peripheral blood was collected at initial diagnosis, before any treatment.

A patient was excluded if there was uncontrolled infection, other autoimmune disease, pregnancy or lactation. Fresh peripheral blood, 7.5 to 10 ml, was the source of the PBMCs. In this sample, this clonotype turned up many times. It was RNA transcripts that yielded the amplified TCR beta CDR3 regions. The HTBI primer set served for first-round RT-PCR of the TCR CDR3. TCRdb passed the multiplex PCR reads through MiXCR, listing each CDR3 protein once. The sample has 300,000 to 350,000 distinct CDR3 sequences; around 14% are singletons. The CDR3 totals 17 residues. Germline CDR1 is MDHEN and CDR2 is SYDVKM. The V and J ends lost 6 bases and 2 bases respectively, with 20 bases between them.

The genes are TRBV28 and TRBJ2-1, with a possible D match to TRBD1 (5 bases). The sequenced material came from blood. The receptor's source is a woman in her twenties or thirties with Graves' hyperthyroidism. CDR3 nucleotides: TGTGCCAGCAGCACCCATACCCAGGGCGGAACCTACAATGAGCAGTTCTTC. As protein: CASSTHTQGGTYNEQFF.